This TCR beta chain was sequenced for a study of shared T cell receptors in the human thymus. This CDR3 has 14 amino acids. The V end was cut by 5 bases, the J end by 2 bases, with 11 bases between. CDR1 MDHEN and CDR2 SYDVKM come from the germline V gene. Generated by immunoSEQ multiplex PCR, the TCRdb table keeps only in-frame clones and is missing some. Of over 650,000 clones in the sample, about 89% are singletons; the top ten hold 0.0094%. The same data also contributed to another study, on human thymus T cells. This second study notes: Samples came from healthy Finnish infants during open corrective cardiac surgery. Resections from corrective heart surgery supplied the thymus tissue. A high degree of thymic repertoire overlap among unrelated individuals was reported in related research.

The V and J genes are TRBV28 and TRBJ2-3; D uncertain. The sample comprised thymocytes. The sequence was collected from a boy under two years old with a congenital heart defect. The CDR3: CASSHSQYTDTQYF. For the CDR3, the DNA is TGTGCCAGCAGTCATAGCCAATACACAGATACGCAGTATTTT.